This TCR beta chain was sequenced in a study of cytomegalovirus exposure and HLA in healthy donors. Study background: An analysis done earlier identified about 100 million unique TCR beta sequences from about 180 million T cells. Study conclusions and caveats: Because they were indistinguishable, some V segments, including TRBV6-2 and TRBV6-3, were excluded.

This CDR3 is 12 amino acids long. Germline CDR1 reads SEHNR; CDR2 reads FQNEAQ (reference sequence). Researchers ran the PCR with 60 Vbeta and 13 Jbeta primers. Original data processing: Per a later analysis, the number of unique TCR beta chains was around 79 million, of which 10 million to 11 million were shared. Clones were sequenced by immunoSEQ multiplex PCR, and TCRdb holds only the in-frame ones, with some missing. The V and J calls and clone size are taken from that table; D and trimming were inferred from the DNA. Here the sample spans roughly 70,000 clones, about 74% being singletons. Concerning this clone itself: Its target is unknown. An end of the junction differs from the germline gene, which may be a read error.

This TCR derives from a human donor in good health. The chain joins TRBV7-9 to TRBJ1-4, with D hard to call. Sequencing used PBMCs. CDR3 residues: CSSSLPREKLFF. As DNA, the CDR3 is TGTTCCAGCAGCTTACCGAGGGAAAAACTGTTTTTT. Drawing the rest from reference TRBV7-9 and TRBJ1-4, the complete variable domain is DTGVSQNPRHKITKRGQNVTFRCDPISEHNRLYWYRQTLGQGPEFLTYFQNEAQLEKSRLLSDRFSAERPKGSFSTLEIQRTEQGDSAMYLCSSSLPREKLFFGSGTQLSVL.